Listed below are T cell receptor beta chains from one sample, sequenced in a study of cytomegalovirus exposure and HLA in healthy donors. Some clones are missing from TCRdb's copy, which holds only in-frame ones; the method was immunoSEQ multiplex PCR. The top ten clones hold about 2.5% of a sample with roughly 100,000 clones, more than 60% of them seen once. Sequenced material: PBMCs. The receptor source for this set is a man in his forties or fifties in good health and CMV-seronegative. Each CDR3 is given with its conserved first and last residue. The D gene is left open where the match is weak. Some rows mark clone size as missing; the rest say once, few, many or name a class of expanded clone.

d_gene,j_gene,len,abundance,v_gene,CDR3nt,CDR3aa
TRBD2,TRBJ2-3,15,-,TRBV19,TGTGCCAGTAGCGGGACTAGCGGGGCGACAGATACGCAGTATTTT,CASSGTSGATDTQYF
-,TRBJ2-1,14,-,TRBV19,TGTGCCAGTAGTTCGCGACAGGACTACAATGAGCAGTTCTTC,CASSSRQDYNEQFF
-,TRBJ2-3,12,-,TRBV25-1,TGTGCCAGCAGTTTGACAGCCCGAACGCAGTATTTT,CASSLTARTQYF
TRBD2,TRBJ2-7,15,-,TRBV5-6,TGTGCCAGCAGCCAACTAGCGGGGGGCACCTACGAGCAGTACTTC,CASSQLAGGTYEQYF
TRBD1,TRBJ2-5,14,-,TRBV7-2,TGTGCCAGCAGCTTAGGGACAGGGGGGGAGACCCAGTACTTC,CASSLGTGGETQYF
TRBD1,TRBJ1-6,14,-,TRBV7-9,TGTGCCAGCAACCCGGGACAGACTAATTCACCCCTCCACTTT,CASNPGQTNSPLHF
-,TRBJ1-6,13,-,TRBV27,TGTGCCAGCAGTTCAAGACTTAATTCACCCCTCCACTTT,CASSSRLNSPLHF
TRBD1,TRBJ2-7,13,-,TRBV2,TGTGCCAGCAGCCGGGACAGACAATACGAGCAGTACTTC,CASSRDRQYEQYF
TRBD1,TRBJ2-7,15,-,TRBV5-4,TGTGCCAGCAGCTTTGGCGGGACAGGGATCAACGAGCAGTACTTC,CASSFGGTGINEQYF
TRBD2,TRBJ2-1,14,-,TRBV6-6,TGTGCCAGCAGATTAGCGGGGCCTCACAATGAGCAGTTCTTC,CASRLAGPHNEQFF
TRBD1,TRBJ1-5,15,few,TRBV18,TGTGCCAGCTCCAACAAAGGGACAGTCAATCAGCCCCAGCATTTT,CASSNKGTVNQPQHF
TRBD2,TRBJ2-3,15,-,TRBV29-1,TGCAGCGTTGAAGATCGCGGGGGGAGGTCAGATACGCAGTATTTT,CSVEDRGGRSDTQYF
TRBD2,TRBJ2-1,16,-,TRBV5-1,TGCGCCAGCAGCGGGGGTGGACTAGCGGGGAACAATGAGCAGTTCTTC,CASSGGGLAGNNEQFF
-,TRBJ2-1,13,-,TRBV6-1,TGTGCCAGCAGTGGTAGCTCCTACAATGAGCAGTTCTTC,CASSGSSYNEQFF
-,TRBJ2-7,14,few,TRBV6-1,TGTGCCAGCAGAAACCAAGGACACGTCTACGAGCAGTACTTC,CASRNQGHVYEQYF
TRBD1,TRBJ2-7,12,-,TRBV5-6,TGTGCCAGCAGCTTGTTCACAGGGGGGCAGTACTTC,CASSLFTGGQYF
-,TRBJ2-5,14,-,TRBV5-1,TGCGCCAGCAGCTCGGGTATTACTCAAGAGACCCAGTACTTC,CASSSGITQETQYF
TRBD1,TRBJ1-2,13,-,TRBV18,TGTGCCAGCTCACCAGGGACAGGCGAAGGCTACACCTTC,CASSPGTGEGYTF
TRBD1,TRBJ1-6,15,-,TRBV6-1,TGTGCCAGCAGTGCATACCGGACAGGGGGCGAAACCCTCCACTTT,CASSAYRTGGETLHF
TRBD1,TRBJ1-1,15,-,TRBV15,TGTGCCACCAGCAGAGCGAACAGGGGACGGACTGAAGCTTTCTTT,CATSRANRGRTEAFF
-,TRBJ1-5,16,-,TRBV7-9,TGTGCCAGCAGCTTAGGCCCAACAGGTATTAACCAGCCCCAGCATTTT,CASSLGPTGINQPQHF
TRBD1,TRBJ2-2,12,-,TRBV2,TGTGCCAGCATGACAGGGAAATGGGAGCTGTTTTTT,CASMTGKWELFF
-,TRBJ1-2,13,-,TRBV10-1,TGCGCCAGCAGTGAGTACAGAAACTATGGCTACACCTTC,CASSEYRNYGYTF
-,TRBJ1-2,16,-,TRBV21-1,TGTGCCAGCAGCAAAGCGACAGGGTCTCCCAGCTATGGCTACACCTTC,CASSKATGSPSYGYTF
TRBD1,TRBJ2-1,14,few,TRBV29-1,TGCAGCGTTGTAGTGACAGGGTCCTACAATGAGCAGTTCTTC,CSVVVTGSYNEQFF
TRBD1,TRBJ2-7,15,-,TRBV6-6,TGTGCCAGCAGCAGCCCGGGACAGGGGGCCTACGAGCAGTACTTC,CASSSPGQGAYEQYF
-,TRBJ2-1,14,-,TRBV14,TGTGCCAGCAGCCAAGCGGTCTCCTACAATGAGCAGTTCTTC,CASSQAVSYNEQFF
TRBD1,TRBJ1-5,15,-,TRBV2,TGTGCCAGCAGACCGGGACAGGGTCGCAATCAGCCCCAGCATTTT,CASRPGQGRNQPQHF
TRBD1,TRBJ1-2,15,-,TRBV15,TGTGCCACCAGCAGAGATTTGACAGGGCCCTATGGCTACACCTTC,CATSRDLTGPYGYTF
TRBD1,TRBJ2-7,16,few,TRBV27,TGTGCCAGCAGTTATCGAGGACAGGGCCTCTCCTACGAGCAGTACTTC,CASSYRGQGLSYEQYF
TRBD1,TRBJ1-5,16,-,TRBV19,TGTGCCAGTAGTATCGGTCAGGGGGCGAGCAATCAGCCCCAGCATTTT,CASSIGQGASNQPQHF
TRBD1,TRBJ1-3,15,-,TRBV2,TGTGCCAGCAGAGAGACAGGGGCGAGGGGCGGCACCATATATTTT,CASRETGARGGTIYF
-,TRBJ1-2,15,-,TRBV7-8,TGTGCCAGCAGCTTATTGTGGCAGGAACTCTATGGCTACACCTTC,CASSLLWQELYGYTF
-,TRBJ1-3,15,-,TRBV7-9,TGTGCCAGCAGCTTAGATGGGAGCTCTGGAAACACCATATATTTT,CASSLDGSSGNTIYF
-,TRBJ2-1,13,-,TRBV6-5,TGTGCCAGCAGTTACGGGCGGGCTAATGAGCAGTTCTTC,CASSYGRANEQFF
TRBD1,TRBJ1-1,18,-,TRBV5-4,TGTGCCAGCAGCTCCACAGCGGACAGGGGCCTACGGAACACTGAAGCTTTCTTT,CASSSTADRGLRNTEAFF
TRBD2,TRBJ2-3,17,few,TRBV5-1,TGCGCCAGCAGCGGGGGACTAGCGGGCGCGGGCACAGATACGCAGTATTTT,CASSGGLAGAGTDTQYF
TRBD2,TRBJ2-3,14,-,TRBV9,TGTGCCAGCAGCCCGACTAGCGATCAACATACGCAGTATTTT,CASSPTSDQHTQYF
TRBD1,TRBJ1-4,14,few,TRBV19,TGTGCCAGTAGCACTACAGGGGCAGTAGAAAAACTGTTTTTT,CASSTTGAVEKLFF
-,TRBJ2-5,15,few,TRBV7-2,TGTGCCAGCAGCTTAGTTAGGACAGCCGAAGAGACCCAGTACTTC,CASSLVRTAEETQYF
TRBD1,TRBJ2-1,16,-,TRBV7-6,TGTGCCAGCAGCTTAGCAACCGGGACAGGGTACAATGAGCAGTTCTTC,CASSLATGTGYNEQFF